The sequence of this T cell receptor beta chain was determined in a study of blood T cells in healthy people across ages. There were at least 6 micrograms of total RNA extracted from every sample. Germline lookup yields CDR1 LGHDT and CDR2 YNNKEL (reference sequence). The CDR3 contains 15 residues. The trim removed 1 base at V and 4 bases at J, leaving 1 base unmatched. The authors ran a second PCR of about 7 to 11 cycles using a sample-barcoded 5' primer and a J-beta primer mix. A template-switch adaptor containing 12 random nucleotides labeled each cDNA molecule. Each CDR3 protein is one row after TCRdb ran MiXCR on the 5' RACE reads. This sample has approximately 1,100,000 distinct CDR3 sequences, with 40% to 55% found just once. This clonotype was seen once.

This TCR derives from a woman aged 60 to 75 in good health. The chain links TRBV3-1 to TRBJ2-6; 7 nucleotides agree with TRBD1. Sequencing used blood. In DNA, the CDR3 is TGTGCCAGCAGCCAAGGGGACAGAGGGGCCAACGTCCTGACTTTC. Translation gives CASSQGDRGANVLTF.